This TCR beta chain was profiled in a study of blood T cell repertoires in COVID-19 (dated by TCRdb to the early 2020s). Regarding the research as a whole: The collaborator samples originated in the United States, Italy and Spain and spanned the acute and convalescent phases of COVID-19. Where available, HLA class I and class II types were taken from metadata supplied by the sample provider and were not determined by assay-based typing. The samples were drawn from two sources: the first 160 participants of the ongoing ImmuneRACE study, and 1,200 or so subjects contributed by 6 global collaborators. A freely available public database, intended as a resource for researchers studying the immune response to SARS-CoV-2, is where the repertoires were released. Subjects who had been exposed to COVID-19, were actively infected with it, or had recovered from it provided the deeply sampled blood TCRbeta repertoires that made up the dataset. Nearly every sample came with metadata listing a de-identified subject ID, COVID-19 status, age in years and sex. The material from the prospective study consisted of cDNA or gDNA derived from T cells, B-cell-depleted T cells, or PBMCs.

The immunoSEQ Assay, a bias-controlled multiplex PCR, was used to amplify TCRbeta CDR3 regions from genomic DNA. Under the source paper's analysis protocol: The number of nucleated cells in each sample was estimated from the amplification of reference gene primers within the assay. To quantify the absolute abundance of each unique TCRbeta CDR3 rearrangement, sequence reads were collapsed and filtered. For each sample, productive Simpson clonality was calculated as the square root of Simpson's diversity index across productive rearrangements. TCRdb limited this immuneACCESS table to in-frame rearrangements with V and J called. A share of clones is missing; checked studies link under half to unresolved V genes, and the rest is unexplained. That table furnishes V, J and clone size, whereas the DNA furnished D and trimming. The sample has about 110,000 clones on record, 70% to 90% of them singletons. Clones ranked in the top ten supply approximately 1.5% of the sample.

Whole blood was collected in K2EDTA tubes by collaborating institutions according to the institutions' own protocols. For TCRbeta analysis, collaborators shipped samples in one of three forms: frozen whole blood, isolated PBMCs, or DNA extracted from either of those sample types. Taken from cysteine to phenylalanine, the CDR3 has 16 residues. The retained sequence is limited to the CDR3, 48 bases, with the frame set at the first base. V ends up 0 bases short and J 4 bases short, with an unmatched junction base count of 7. As encoded in the germline V gene, CDR1 is SGDLS while CDR2 is YYNGEE. Study-wide conclusions, independent of this receptor: How much clinical and demographic metadata was included differed by source and by participant, and the metadata was provided uncurated.

Comment on this clone: The antigen it binds to is not known. Per-base qualities were not stored, and no clone one base away is much larger.

The chain employs TRBV9 and TRBJ2-7, and TRBD2 aligns with 10 junction nucleotides. The sequenced sample consisted of peripheral blood. The sequence derives from a man aged 40-49 years with acute or convalescent COVID-19. In nucleotides, the sequence is TGTGCCAGCAGCGTAGATCCAGCGGGGGGGCCTTACGAGCAGTACTTC. Protein translation: CASSVDPAGGPYEQYF.